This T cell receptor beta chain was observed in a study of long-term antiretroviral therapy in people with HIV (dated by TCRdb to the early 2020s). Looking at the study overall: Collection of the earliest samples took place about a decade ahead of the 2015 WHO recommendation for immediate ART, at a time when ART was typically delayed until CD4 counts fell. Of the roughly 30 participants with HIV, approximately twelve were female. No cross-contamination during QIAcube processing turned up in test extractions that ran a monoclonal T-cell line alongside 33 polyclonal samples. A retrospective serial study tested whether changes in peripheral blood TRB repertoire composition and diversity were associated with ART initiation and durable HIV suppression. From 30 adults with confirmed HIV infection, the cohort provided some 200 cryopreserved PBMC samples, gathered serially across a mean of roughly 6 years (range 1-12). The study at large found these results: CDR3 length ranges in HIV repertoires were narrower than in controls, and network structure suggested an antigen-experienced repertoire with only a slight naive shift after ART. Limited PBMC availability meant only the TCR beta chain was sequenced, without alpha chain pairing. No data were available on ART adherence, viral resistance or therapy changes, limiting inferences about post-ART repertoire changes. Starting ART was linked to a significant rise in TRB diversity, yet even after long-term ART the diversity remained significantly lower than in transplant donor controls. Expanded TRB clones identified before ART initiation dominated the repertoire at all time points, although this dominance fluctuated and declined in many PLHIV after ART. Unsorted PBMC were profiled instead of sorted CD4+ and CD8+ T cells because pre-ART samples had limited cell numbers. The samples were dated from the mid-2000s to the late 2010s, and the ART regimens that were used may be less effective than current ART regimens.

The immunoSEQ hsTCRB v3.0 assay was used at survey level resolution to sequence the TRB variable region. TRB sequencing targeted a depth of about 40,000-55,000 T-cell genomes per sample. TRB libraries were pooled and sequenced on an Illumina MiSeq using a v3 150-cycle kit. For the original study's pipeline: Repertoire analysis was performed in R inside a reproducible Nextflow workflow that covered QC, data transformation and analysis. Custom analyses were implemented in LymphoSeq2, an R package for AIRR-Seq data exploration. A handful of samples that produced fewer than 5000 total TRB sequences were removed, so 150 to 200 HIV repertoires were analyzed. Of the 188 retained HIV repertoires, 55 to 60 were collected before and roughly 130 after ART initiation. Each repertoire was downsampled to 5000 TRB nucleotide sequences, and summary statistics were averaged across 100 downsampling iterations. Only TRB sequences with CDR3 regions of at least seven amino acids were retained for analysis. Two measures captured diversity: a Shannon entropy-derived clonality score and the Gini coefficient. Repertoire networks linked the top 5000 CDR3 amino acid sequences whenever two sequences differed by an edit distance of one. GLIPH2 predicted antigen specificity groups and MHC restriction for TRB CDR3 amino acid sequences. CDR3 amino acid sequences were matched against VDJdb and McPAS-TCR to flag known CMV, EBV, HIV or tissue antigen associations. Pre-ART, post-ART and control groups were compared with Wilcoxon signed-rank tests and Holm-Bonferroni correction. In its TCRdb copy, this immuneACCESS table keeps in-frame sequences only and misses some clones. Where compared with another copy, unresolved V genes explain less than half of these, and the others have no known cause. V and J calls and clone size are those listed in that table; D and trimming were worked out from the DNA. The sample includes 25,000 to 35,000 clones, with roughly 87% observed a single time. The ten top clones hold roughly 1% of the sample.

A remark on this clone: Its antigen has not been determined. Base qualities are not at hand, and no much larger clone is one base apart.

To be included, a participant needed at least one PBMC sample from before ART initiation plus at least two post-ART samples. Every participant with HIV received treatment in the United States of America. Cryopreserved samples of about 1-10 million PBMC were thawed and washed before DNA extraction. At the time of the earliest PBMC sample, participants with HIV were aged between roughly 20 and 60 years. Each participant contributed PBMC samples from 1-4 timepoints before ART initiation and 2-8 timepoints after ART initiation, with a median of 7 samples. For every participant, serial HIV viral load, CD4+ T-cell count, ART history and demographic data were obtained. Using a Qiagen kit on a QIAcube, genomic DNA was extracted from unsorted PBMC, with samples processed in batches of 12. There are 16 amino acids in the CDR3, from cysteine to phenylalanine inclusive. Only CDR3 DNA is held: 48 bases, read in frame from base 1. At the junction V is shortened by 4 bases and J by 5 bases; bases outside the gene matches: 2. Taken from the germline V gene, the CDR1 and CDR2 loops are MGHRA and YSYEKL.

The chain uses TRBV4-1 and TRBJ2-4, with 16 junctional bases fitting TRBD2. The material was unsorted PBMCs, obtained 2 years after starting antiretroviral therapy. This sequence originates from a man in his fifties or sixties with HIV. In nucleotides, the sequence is TGCGCCAGCAGCCTCGGGACTAGCGGGAGGGAAAACATTCAGTACTTC. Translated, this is CASSLGTSGRENIQYF.